This T cell receptor beta chain is from a study of regulatory T cells in long-lasting Graves disease (dated by TCRdb to the early 2020s). Regarding the study in general: In the newly diagnosed Graves' disease group, patients had been taking antithyroid drugs for less than 3 months. A total of 33 samples were covered by TCR sequencing, comprising approximately 13 persistent and some 20 newly diagnosed Graves' disease patients. The study was conducted in China and was registered as a clinical trial. Peripheral blood TCR sequencing and RNA sequencing compared persistent Graves' disease patients with newly diagnosed Graves' disease patients. Summary of the overall study and its limitations: Persistent patients shared more public clonotypes among themselves (around 2,800) than newly diagnosed patients did (nearly 1,000). Persistent disease showed preferential use of TRBV28, TRBJ1-2 and TRBJ2-5, whereas newly diagnosed disease favored TRBV20-1 and TRBJ2-1. Sequencing and analysis were restricted to the TCR beta chain. Peripheral blood alone was examined, since thyroid tissue, which constituted the primary lesion, could not be accessed. The small sample size was acknowledged by the authors as a limitation that may reduce accuracy. Compared with newly diagnosed patients, persistent Graves' disease patients had lower TCR Shannon entropy and fewer highly expanded clones, which suggests clonal expansion.

Libraries came from multiplex PCR. TCRdb lists the instrument as Illumina HiSeq 4000. iRepertoire HTBI primers and Arm-PCR amplification of CDR3 regions were used to construct TCR beta libraries. Before sequencing, the PCR products went through gel purification. The original methods were these. Gene usage analysis of CDR3 amino acid clonotypes used the 62 TRBV and fewer than 15 TRBJ segments found across samples. COPE and FqMerger were used to merge the filtered high-quality paired reads into contigs. Contigs were aligned with BLAST to IMGT TRBV, TRBD and TRBJ reference genes, and CDR3 was defined per IMGT. Any clonotype with a frequency above 0.1% was classified as a highly expanded clone. Repertoire diversity was measured by Shannon entropy, and V-J evenness by the Gini coefficient. Clonotypes shared by more than one individual were considered public. Using fastp at Q25 and MiXCR, TCRdb reprocessed the public reads and kept productive beta chains. Each record represents a unique CDR3 protein, reported with the most common genes and DNA among its rows. These V and J calls originate from TCRdb's pipeline instead of the authors' own analysis. The sample table records 500,000 or so distinct CDR3 sequences; approximately 14% of these occur just once. The ten largest clones add up to approximately 15% of the sample.

Relative to germline, V is 1 base shorter and J is 5 bases shorter, with 12 bases between their ends. The CDR3 starts with the cysteine, ends with the phenylalanine, and has 14 residues. Kept here is only the CDR3 DNA, which spans 42 bases and is read in frame from base 1. CDR1 and CDR2, looked up from the germline V gene, are MGHDK and SYGVNS. The time point tag for this specimen amounts to: newly diagnosed GD, antithyroid drugs for less than 3 months. For both TCR sequencing and RNA sequencing, RNA was extracted from PBMCs in TRIzol. The diagnosis of Graves' disease was made according to American Thyroid Association guidelines. Recruitment of patients was carried out at an endocrinology department in Xi'an, China. Each patient gave 7 to 9.5 milliliters of peripheral blood, collected in an EDTA anticoagulant tube. Ficoll Paque Plus density gradient separation was used to isolate PBMCs, and no further T cell sorting was done. RNA quality was checked with an Agilent 2100 Bioanalyzer and agarose gel, and concentration with a NanoDrop 2000.

This clonotype was seen many times. What this receptor recognizes is not known. The record has no base qualities; no much larger clone is one base away. This sample was shared with a second study, whose subject was T cells in Graves' hyperthyroidism and ophthalmopathy. From that second study: Stable Graves' hyperthyroidism was defined as no progression to ophthalmopathy during 18 months of follow-up. Hyperthyroidism patients were aged 18 to 65 years and newly diagnosed, with disease duration of less than 2 months. The study excluded patients with uncontrolled infections, other autoimmune diseases, pregnancy or lactation. Diagnoses were based on clinical symptoms, serum thyroxine and TRAb, thyroid ultrasound and orbital computed tomography. The TCR CDR3 was subjected to a first round of RT-PCR using the HTBI primer set and the Qiagen OneStep RT-PCR kit. Most expanded thyroid clonotypes (frequency above 0.001) were also found in blood, which suggests that blood repertoires may mirror thyroid immune responses. Ophthalmopathy was separated from stable hyperthyroidism by a 13 V-J signature model, with approximately 86% sensitivity and approximately 84% specificity obtained in cross-validation and 80%/75% obtained in testing. In validation, the model predicted progression to ophthalmopathy a median of about 6.8 months before onset, with over 60% sensitivity and roughly 72% specificity. To identify TCR V-J signatures that set the groups apart, the researchers used a discovery cohort of 90 to 100 patients, made up of fewer than 50 with Graves' ophthalmopathy and about 60 with stable Graves' hyperthyroidism. Prospective prediction of ophthalmopathy was tested in an independent validation cohort consisting of 18 to 20 hyperthyroidism patients and around 16 patients who later progressed to ophthalmopathy. The approximately 90 discovery patients were divided at random into training and test sets in a 7:3 ratio. The study also compared thyroid tissue and blood T-cell repertoires from over 5 Graves' hyperthyroidism patients. Following sampling, methimazole starting at 30 mg daily was given to hyperthyroidism patients, and high-dose intravenous methylprednisolone was given to ophthalmopathy patients. Libraries were constructed in a second round of multiplex PCR, after which size selection and purification were carried out. Libraries were sequenced paired-end with 100 bp reads on an Illumina HiSeq2000. SOAPnuke was used to process the raw data, removing reads that contained adapters or uncalled bases, had a mean Phred below 15, or lacked an exact match to the constant primer or identifier. High-quality paired reads were merged with COPE v1.2.5, and unique nucleotide sequences were defined as clonotypes. MiTCR v1.1 was used to align the clonotypes against IMGT TRBV, TRBD and TRBJ reference segments. Only V-J combinations with frequency above 0.0001, covering about 99% of repertoires, were analysed. The TCS score was defined as the ratio of F50 (clonal expansion) to E x V (chaos), calculated using BLOSUM62-based TCRdist between CDR3 peptides within each V-J. Welch's t-statistics and random forest reduced roughly 500 V-J features to under 15, which were used in a naive Bayes classifier (R e1071). Sample size was not statistically predetermined, and investigators were not blinded to group allocation. The paper reports TCR Vbeta CDR3 sequencing of 140 or so peripheral blood samples: under 45 ophthalmopathy, 75 to 80 hyperthyroidism and about 17 progressor patients.

The TCR originated in a woman aged 45-59 years with Graves disease. Donor details come from another sample of the same person, matched by shared clones. The chain links TRBV25-1 with TRBJ2-7; the D segment could be TRBD2, given 5 matching bases. The material was peripheral blood mononuclear cells (PBMCs), obtained at new diagnosis, from a patient treated with antithyroid drugs. The CDR3 region has the sequence CASSESRGRNEQYF. The sequenced DNA is TGTGCCAGCAGTGAATCGAGAGGGCGCAACGAGCAGTACTTC.